The 12 T cell receptor beta chains in this list originate from one sample, sequenced in a study of cytomegalovirus exposure and HLA in healthy donors. It was with 60 Vbeta and 13 Jbeta primers that the PCR ran. TCRdb's table, derived via immunoSEQ multiplex PCR, lists solely in-frame clones and lacks some. The table has 150,000 or so clones, about 75% seen once. The specimen was PBMCs. The receptors shown here come from a woman aged 50 to 60 in good health and CMV-seropositive.

The chain joins TRBV5-1 to TRBJ2-2, with D possibly being TRBD1 (5 bases). The V end lost 6 bases, the J end lost 3 bases, and 12 bases lay between the germline ends. The germline CDR1 and CDR2 sequences are SGHRS and YFSETQ. This CDR3 contains 14 residues. CDR3 sequence (DNA): TGCGCCAGCACCGGCAGGGAATACACCGGGGAGCTGTTTTTT. Amino acid sequence: CASTGREYTGELFF.

This rearrangement joins TRBV10-3 to TRBJ1-4; D might be TRBD1 (6 bases). This CDR3 region has 15 residues. CDR1 is ENHRY and CDR2 is SYGVKD in the germline V gene. V lost 4 bases, J lost 6 bases, and 15 bases lay in between. The DNA of the CDR3 is TGTGCCATCAGTGGGAGAACAGGGAAAGATGAAAAACTGTTTTTT. Residues: CAISGRTGKDEKLFF.

This clone showed up just once. The V gene is TRBV2, the J gene TRBJ2-5; 7 positions agree with TRBD2. The CDR3 is 14 residues long. The germline V gene encodes CDR1 SNHLY and CDR2 FYNNEI. V was clipped by 7 bases and J by 4 bases; unmatched bases: 9. The CDR3: CASNPGLVRETQYF. In DNA, the CDR3 is TGTGCCAGCAACCCAGGACTAGTCCGAGAGACCCAGTACTTC. Combining the CDR3 with reference TRBV2 and TRBJ2-5 gives the whole variable domain EPEVTQTPSHQVTQMGQEVILRCVPISNHLYFYWYRQILGQKVEFLVSFYNNEISEKSEIFDDQFSVERPDGSNFTLKIRSTKLEDSAMYFCASNPGLVRETQYFGPGTRLLVL.

This clone was recorded only once. V and J are TRBV30 and TRBJ1-4; TRBD1 matches 7 bases. Per the germline V gene, CDR1 is GTSNPN and CDR2 is SVGIG (reference sequence). Germline trimming cut 2 bases from V and 4 bases from J; bases unmatched to any gene: 7. The CDR3 contains 15 residues. The CDR3 DNA sequence: TGTGCCTGGAGTCTGGGGACAGCAAATAATGAAAAACTGTTTTTT. Translated, it gives CAWSLGTANNEKLFF.

DNA for the CDR3: TGTGCCAGCAGCTTAGTGTCAGGCTCGGGATCCTACGAGCAGTACTTC. It translates to CASSLVSGSGSYEQYF. The chain joins TRBV7-8 to TRBJ2-7, with D maybe TRBD2 (5 bases). Germline loops: CDR1 SGHVS, CDR2 FQNEAQ. V gave up 1 base and J gave up 1 base, with 14 bases separating them. The CDR3 totals 16 residues.

This clone was seen only once. The chain joins TRBV6-6 to TRBJ2-7, with D perhaps TRBD2 (6 bases). V lost 5 bases and J 4 bases, leaving 15 bases between the germline ends. The CDR3 consists of 14 residues. The germline gives CDR1 MNHNY, CDR2 SVGAGI (reference sequence). Written as DNA, the CDR3 is TGTGCCAGCAGTAATCGGGACTCTCGTTACGAGCAGTACTTC. Its translation is CASSNRDSRYEQYF.

This chain connects TRBV6-1 to TRBJ1-5; D remains ambiguous. The CDR3 has 14 amino acids. The V gene lost 2 bases and the J gene lost 6 bases, with 11 bases spanning the gap. From germline, CDR1 is MNHNS and CDR2 SASEGT. The CDR3: CASSEMGGSQPQHF. In DNA form, the CDR3 reads TGTGCCAGCAGTGAAATGGGAGGTAGTCAGCCCCAGCATTTT.

The J gene is TRBJ2-7, the V gene TRBV21-1; the table assigns TRBD2, which was not confirmed against the DNA. TRBV21-1 is flagged as a pseudogene. The CDR3 loop spans 13 amino acids. This chain's CDR3 is CARKSGRAYEQYF. DNA of the CDR3: TGTGCCAGAAAGAGCGGGAGGGCCTACGAGCAGTACTTC.

V and J are TRBV6-5 and TRBJ2-2; 9 bases match TRBD1. The trim removed 8 bases at V and 3 bases at J, leaving 1 base unmatched. The CDR3 extends over 13 amino acids. Per the germline V gene, CDR1 is MNHEY and CDR2 is SVGAGI. In DNA, the CDR3 is TGTGCCAGCCGGACAGGGGACACCGGGGAGCTGTTTTTT. Translated: CASRTGDTGELFF.

The chain couples TRBV28 to TRBJ2-7; TRBD2 matches at 12 bases. This CDR3 has 15 residues. After removal of 6 bases from V and 1 base from J, the junction contained 4 bases not matched to a gene. Germline assignment: CDR1 MDHEN and CDR2 SYDVKM. This CDR3 reads CASSSLAGGSYEQYF. CDR3 sequence (DNA): TGTGCCAGCAGCTCCCTAGCGGGGGGGTCCTACGAGCAGTACTTC. Based on the CDR3 plus reference TRBV28 and TRBJ2-7, the full variable domain is DVKVTQSSRYLVKRTGEKVFLECVQDMDHENMFWYRQDPGLGLRLIYFSYDVKMKEKGDIPEGYSVSREKKERFSLILESASTNQTSMYLCASSSLAGGSYEQYFGPGTRLTVT.

The gene calls are TRBV7-9 and TRBJ2-3, with 8 bases aligning to TRBD1. There are 15 residues in the CDR3. Germline V gives CDR1 SEHNR, CDR2 FQNEAQ (reference sequence). V shed 3 bases, J shed 4 bases, and the junction held 6 bases outside the gene matches. The CDR3 protein is CASSFQGTGPDTQYF. CDR3 in DNA: TGTGCCAGCAGCTTTCAAGGGACAGGCCCAGATACGCAGTATTTT.

DNA of the CDR3: TGTGCCAGTAGTATGGCAGGAACCGAGCAGTACTTC. This gives the protein CASSMAGTEQYF. The V and J genes are TRBV19 and TRBJ2-7; D not resolved. The germline V gene has CDR1 LNHDA and CDR2 SQIVND (reference sequence). This CDR3 spans 12 amino acids. The V and J ends lost 3 bases and 6 bases respectively, with 9 bases between them. Drawing the rest from reference TRBV19 and TRBJ2-7, the complete variable domain is DGGITQSPKYLFRKEGQNVTLSCEQNLNHDAMYWYRQDPGQGLRLIYYSQIVNDFQKGDIAEGYSVSREKKESFPLTVTSAQKNPTAFYLCASSMAGTEQYFGPGTRLTVT.